This T cell receptor (beta chain) originates from a study of blood T cell repertoires in COVID-19. At the level of the study: Donors in the United States, Italy and Spain gave samples during acute or convalescent COVID-19. The analysed material was cDNA or gDNA that came from T cells, B-cell-depleted T cells, or PBMCs.

Assay: immunoSEQ multiplex PCR; the TCRdb copy retains only in-frame clones and omits some. The data contain roughly 250,000 clones, 70% to 85% of them singletons. The CDR3 loop spans 14 amino acids. The germline V and J ends were trimmed by 4 bases and 2 bases, with 10 bases remaining between them. Germline V lookup: CDR1 LNHDA, CDR2 SQIVND (reference sequence). Sequenced input: peripheral blood. This clonotype was obtained from a woman aged 80 or over with active or convalescent COVID-19. This chain links TRBV19 with TRBJ2-3; the D gene is possibly TRBD2 (6 bases). The chain's CDR3 is CASSTRGTTDTQYF. CDR3 bases: TGTGCCAGTAGTACGCGGGGAACCACAGATACGCAGTATTTT.